This passage covers 17 T cell receptor beta chains from one sample sequenced in a study of cytomegalovirus exposure and HLA in healthy donors. Primers: 60 Vbeta forward and 13 Jbeta reverse. Profiled with immunoSEQ multiplex PCR; TCRdb holds only in-frame clones, not every one. The sample gives 150,000 to 200,000 clones, 80% to 85% of which show up once; just over 2% is in the top ten. Input material: PBMCs. The receptor source for this set is a young woman in good health and CMV-seropositive.

The J gene is TRBJ2-3, the V gene TRBV7-3, with 7 bases fitting TRBD1. The CDR3 has 16 amino acids. Looked up from germline, CDR1 is SGHTA and CDR2 is FQGTGA. The J segment lost 1 base and the V segment lost 2 bases, leaving 6 bases of the junction unmatched. CDR3 sequence (DNA): TGTGCCAGCAGCTTATCGGGGACAGTCGGCACAGATACGCAGTATTTT. It translates to CASSLSGTVGTDTQYF.

The chain carries TRBV5-1 and TRBJ2-3, with 11 bases identical to TRBD1. Trimming removed 4 bases from V and 0 bases from J; junction bases left unmatched: 7. CDR1 is SGHRS, CDR2 YFSETQ, per germline. The CDR3 spans 17 residues. The CDR3 spells CASSRGGQGGSTDTQYF. CDR3 nucleotide sequence: TGCGCCAGCAGCCGCGGGGGACAGGGGGGAAGCACAGATACGCAGTATTTT.

The rearrangement joins TRBV2 to TRBJ2-7, with D possibly matching TRBD1 (6 bases). V lost 5 bases and J lost 2, with 10 bases in between. Germline values: CDR1 SNHLY, CDR2 FYNNEI. The CDR3 runs to 13 residues. The CDR3 DNA is TGTGCCAGCAGTTTACAGGGAACCTACGAGCAGTACGTC. It encodes CASSLQGTYEQYV.

The chain couples TRBV6-1 to TRBJ2-7; a possible D gene is TRBD2 (5 bases). Trimming took 6 bases from V and 0 from J, leaving 12 bases between them. This CDR3 region has 14 residues. CDR1 MNHNS and CDR2 SASEGT come from the germline V gene. CDR3 nucleotides: TGTGCCAGCAGAGTGAGCGGCCGCTCCTACGAGCAGTACTTC. It is translated as CASRVSGRSYEQYF.

The chain joins TRBV7-9 to TRBJ2-7; TRBD1 matches at 9 bases. There are 13 residues in the CDR3. The V gene end was trimmed by 1 base and the J gene end by 5 bases; junction bases not matched to a gene: 0. In germline, CDR1 is SEHNR, CDR2 FQNEAQ (reference sequence). The CDR3 sequence is CASSLGTGDEQYV. The CDR3 DNA follows: TGTGCCAGCAGCTTAGGGACAGGGGACGAGCAGTACGTC.

V and J are TRBV7-9 and TRBJ2-3; 7 bases match TRBD2. Trimming removed 5 bases from V and 2 bases from J; junction bases left unmatched: 7. Looked up from germline, CDR1 is SEHNR and CDR2 is FQNEAQ (reference sequence). The CDR3 extends over 15 amino acids. CDR3 sequence reads: CASSLFAGVTDTQYF. The CDR3, as DNA: TGTGCCAGCAGCCTCTTCGCGGGGGTCACAGATACGCAGTATTTT.

The chain uses TRBV5-6 and TRBJ2-3, with TRBD2 matching over 10 bases. Germline trimming cut 4 bases from V and 4 bases from J; bases unmatched to any gene: 18. The CDR3 has 19 residues. Germline V gives CDR1 SGHDT, CDR2 YYEEEE. The CDR3 nucleotides are TGTGCCAGCAGCCCCTTGGGAGCGGGGGGGTTTACGTCCCCAGATACGCAGTATTTT. Its protein product is CASSPLGAGGFTSPDTQYF.

The CDR3 region is CASSRGGVPYEQYF. DNA of the CDR3: TGTGCCAGCAGCCGGGGTGGGGTCCCCTACGAGCAGTACTTC. The chain uses TRBV5-4 and TRBJ2-7, with D tentatively TRBD2 (5 bases). The CDR3 extends over 14 amino acids. Trimming pared 4 bases from V and 2 bases from J, leaving 13 bases between. Germline V gene lookup returns CDR1 SGHNT and CDR2 YYREEE (reference sequence).

The V gene is TRBV6-5, the J gene TRBJ1-1; D is uncertain. V was clipped by 2 bases and J by 2 bases, with 9 bases between them. The CDR3 consists of 14 residues. The germline V gene has CDR1 MNHEY and CDR2 SVGAGI. CDR3 DNA: TGTGCCAGCAGTTACCAGAATTCAAACACTGAAGCTTTCTTT. As protein: CASSYQNSNTEAFF.

A single count supports this clone. Other DNA sequences in this specimen translate into the identical CDR3. This chain connects TRBV19 to TRBJ1-1; D gene ambiguous. CDR1 and CDR2 (germline): LNHDA, SQIVND (reference sequence). With 5 bases removed from V and 2 bases from J, the gap between germline ends came to 6 bases. CDR3 length: 12 amino acids. The CDR3, as DNA: TGTGCCAGTAGTTCAGGTAACACTGAAGCTTTCTTT. It specifies CASSSGNTEAFF.

J is TRBJ2-7 and V is TRBV27, with D possibly TRBD1 on 5 matching bases. Germline V CDR1 and CDR2: MNHEY, SMNVEV (reference sequence). Trimming cost V 5 bases and J 5 bases, with 16 bases left between them. This CDR3 comprises 14 residues. CDR3 DNA: TGTGCCAGCAGTACAGATCAACAGGCCCACGAGCAGTACGTC. Its translation is CASSTDQQAHEQYV.

To note about this clone: The sample carries other DNA sequences with the same CDR3. The chain is built from TRBV9 and TRBJ2-6; a weak D match, TRBD2 (6 bases). The germline V gene has CDR1 SGDLS and CDR2 YYNGEE. The length of the CDR3 is 16 residues. Trimming stripped 2 bases from V and 5 bases from J, with 14 bases between. CDR3 DNA: TGTGCCAGCAGCGTGGCGGGCGGGGCGTGGGCCAACGTCCTGACTTTC. It encodes CASSVAGGAWANVLTF.

This clone is a singleton in its sample. J is TRBJ1-3 and V is TRBV7-9; D possibly corresponds to TRBD1 (6 bases). CDR1 SEHNR and CDR2 FQNEAQ come from the germline V gene (reference sequence). V lost 5 bases to trimming and J lost 0 bases, with 8 bases between them. The CDR3 is 14 residues long. The CDR3 nucleotides read TGTGCCAGCAGCCACAGGGACTCTGGAAACACCATATATTTT. Its translation: CASSHRDSGNTIYF.

The rearrangement joins TRBV5-1 to TRBJ2-7, with D perhaps TRBD2 (5 bases). Trimming left V 0 bases short and J 2 bases short, with 12 bases between. Germline-derived CDR1 and CDR2 are SGHRS and YFSETQ. The CDR3 has 15 residues. CDR3 region: CASSLAGVEPYEQYF. The CDR3 coding sequence is TGCGCCAGCAGCTTGGCCGGGGTCGAGCCCTACGAGCAGTACTTC.

V gene TRBV4-1 combines with J gene TRBJ2-7; 9 bases agree with TRBD2. Germline lookup yields CDR1 MGHRA and CDR2 YSYEKL. CDR3 length equals 16 residues. V lost 3 bases, J lost 3 bases, and 9 bases stayed unmatched. CDR3 sequence reads: CASSQASGENLYEQYF. Written as DNA, the CDR3 is TGCGCCAGCAGCCAGGCTAGCGGGGAGAACCTCTACGAGCAGTACTTC.

This clone is a singleton in its sample. J is TRBJ1-2 and V is TRBV5-6; TRBD1 is a possible D gene (5 bases). Trimming shortened V by 3 bases and J by 2 bases, and 17 bases separated the two germline ends. Germline V gene sequence: CDR1 SGHDT, CDR2 YYEEEE. The CDR3 is 16 amino acids. The DNA for the CDR3 is TGTGCCAGCAGCTCGGAGACAGCCCGACAGAACTATGGCTACACCTTC. Protein product: CASSSETARQNYGYTF.

The chain links TRBV6-5 to TRBJ2-2, with D maybe TRBD1 (5 bases). V lost 0 bases, J lost 8 bases, and 7 bases lay in between. CDR1 is MNHEY and CDR2 is SVGAGI in the germline V gene. The CDR3 has 13 amino acids. The CDR3 protein is CASSYSKGGELFF. DNA for the CDR3: TGTGCCAGCAGTTACTCGAAGGGGGGGGAGCTGTTTTTT.